This TCR beta chain was obtained from a study of shared clonotypes between healthy human individuals. Overall study results and limits: Larger estimated richness was generally seen in naive subsets than in memory subsets. Several donors showed sharing of approximately 5% of naive CD4 clonotypes.

The naive CD8 subset, CD45RO-negative cells positively selected for CCR7, excluded terminally differentiated effector memory CD45RA+ cells. The assay used deep level. The assay was immunoSEQ multiplex PCR, and TCRdb's table has in-frame clones only and misses some. The data contain some 2.1 million clones, roughly 95% of them singletons. A remark on this clone: Its target is not known.

The sequence came from a man in his late teens or twenties in good health. Some clones in this sample may be carry-over from other donors' samples. The source material was naive CD8+ T cells from PBMCs.

Here the CDR3 reads CASSLSDMGQGPAFF. The CDR3 nucleotides are TGTGCCAGCTCACTGTCTGATATGGGACAGGGGCCGGCTTTCTTT. V usage is TRBV18 and J usage is TRBJ1-1; 10 nucleotides align to TRBD1. Germline V lookup: CDR1 KGHSH, CDR2 LQKENI. The CDR3 contains 15 residues. V shed 4 bases and J 11 bases; nucleotides not matched to a gene: 13.